This TCR beta chain was sequenced during a study of T cells in Graves' hyperthyroidism and ophthalmopathy. Regarding this clonotype: A much larger clone lies one base from this, so it may be a read error.

RNA transcripts provided the source from which TCR beta CDR3 regions were amplified. HTBI primers drove first-round RT-PCR of the TCR CDR3. One entry per CDR3 protein, called by TCRdb with MiXCR from the multiplex PCR reads. The repertoire holds a few hundred thousand distinct CDR3 sequences, with approximately 16% as singletons. The TCR comes from a woman in her 50s with Graves' hyperthyroidism. The source material was blood.

CDR3 protein: CATSDSGHPGRYF. The CDR3 DNA reads as TGTGCCACCAGTGATTCCGGACATCCAGGGCGGTATTTT. The V and J genes are TRBV24-1 and TRBJ2-3; maybe TRBD1 (5 bases). The CDR3 has 13 amino acids. CDR1 is KGHDR and CDR2 is SFDVKD in the germline V gene. V lost 2 bases and J 14 bases, leaving 16 bases between the germline ends.